The 31 T cell receptor beta chains in this list originate from one sample, sequenced in a study of blood T cell repertoires in COVID-19. Clones were read by immunoSEQ multiplex PCR, and TCRdb kept only the in-frame ones, dropping some. Here the sample spans approximately 220,000 clones, 83% being singletons. Sequenced material: PBMCs or T cells enriched from blood (not recorded which). Every receptor here comes from a woman aged 40 to 50 who had been exposed to COVID-19.

The chain links TRBV7-2 to TRBJ1-2; D may be TRBD1 (5 bases). In germline, CDR1 is SGHTA, CDR2 FQGNSA. V dropped 1 base and J dropped 3 bases, with 12 bases sitting between them. CDR3 length: 15 amino acids. CDR3 amino acids: CASSLDQGGYYGYTF. CDR3 DNA sequence: TGTGCCAGCAGCTTAGACCAGGGAGGGTACTATGGCTACACCTTC.

This chain links TRBV2 with TRBJ1-1; no reliable D call. Deletions cut 6 bases from V and 7 bases from J, with 12 bases between. The germline V gene encodes CDR1 SNHLY and CDR2 FYNNEI. CDR3 length: 12 residues. CDR3: CASRDPAGEAFF. The CDR3 DNA reads as TGTGCCAGCAGGGACCCGGCGGGTGAAGCTTTCTTT. Complete variable domain (other parts from reference TRBV2 and TRBJ1-1): EPEVTQTPSHQVTQMGQEVILRCVPISNHLYFYWYRQILGQKVEFLVSFYNNEISEKSEIFDDQFSVERPDGSNFTLKIRSTKLEDSAMYFCASRDPAGEAFFGQGTRLTVV.

In its sample, this clone was seen a few times. CDR3 in DNA: TGTGCCAGCAGCCCGGGAAACACCATATATTTT. Amino acids: CASSPGNTIYF. This chain links TRBV7-9 with TRBJ1-3, with unresolved D. Deletions cut 5 bases from V and 4 bases from J, with 3 bases between. The CDR3 contains 11 residues. Germline V gene lookup returns CDR1 SEHNR and CDR2 FQNEAQ (reference sequence). Variable domain in full (rest from reference TRBV7-9 and TRBJ1-3): DTGVSQNPRHKITKRGQNVTFRCDPISEHNRLYWYRQTLGQGPEFLTYFQNEAQLEKSRLLSDRFSAERPKGSFSTLEIQRTEQGDSAMYLCASSPGNTIYFGEGSWLTVV.

The genes are TRBV7-3 and TRBJ2-1, with D possibly TRBD1 on 5 matching bases. Looked up from germline, CDR1 is SGHTA and CDR2 is FQGTGA. This CDR3 is 15 amino acids long. V gave up 2 bases and J gave up 8 bases, with 16 bases separating them. The CDR3 nucleotides are TGTGCCAGCAGCTTATCCCAGGGATGGGGCCATGAGCAGTTCTTC. Translation gives CASSLSQGWGHEQFF.

Only a few counts were recorded for this clone. The V call is TRBV5-1, the J call TRBJ2-5, with D perhaps matching TRBD1 (5 bases). The V end lost 0 bases, the J end lost 3 bases, and 9 bases lay between the germline ends. Germline V lookup: CDR1 SGHRS, CDR2 YFSETQ. This CDR3 region has 14 residues. CDR3 loop: CASSLALGEETQYF. CDR3 nucleotides: TGCGCCAGCAGCTTGGCCTTAGGGGAAGAGACCCAGTACTTC.

This rearrangement joins TRBV24-1 to TRBJ2-3, with D perhaps TRBD1 (6 bases). The CDR3 is 14 residues long. Trimming took 4 bases from V and 3 from J, leaving 10 bases between them. Germline V gene data show CDR1 as KGHDR and CDR2 as SFDVKD. CDR3 loop: CATSDPGQTDTQYF. The CDR3 DNA reads as TGTGCCACCAGTGACCCTGGACAGACAGATACGCAGTATTTT.

The rearrangement joins TRBV5-5 to TRBJ2-1; 10 bases are shared with TRBD2. The germline gives CDR1 SGHKS, CDR2 YYEKEE (reference sequence). V was pared by 0 bases and J by 6 bases, with 3 bases of the junction left unmatched. The CDR3 is 15 residues long. As DNA, the CDR3 is TGTGCCAGCAGCTTGGTACTAGCGGGGATCAATGAGCAGTTCTTC. Translation gives CASSLVLAGINEQFF.

This rearrangement joins TRBV28 to TRBJ1-1; 9 bases map to TRBD1. The V and J ends lost 5 bases and 0 bases, in that order; junction bases with no gene match: 4. Germline CDR1 reads MDHEN; CDR2 reads SYDVKM. The CDR3 has 15 amino acids. This chain's CDR3 is CASSGTGNMNTEAFF. In DNA, the CDR3 is TGTGCCAGCAGTGGGACAGGGAATATGAACACTGAAGCTTTCTTT.

This sequence joins TRBV12-5 and TRBJ2-5, with unresolved D. With 4 bases removed from V and 0 bases from J, the gap between germline ends came to 12 bases. The CDR3 has 15 residues. The germline V gene encodes CDR1 LGHNT and CDR2 FRNRAP. The CDR3, as DNA: TGTGCTAGTGGTTCGGAAACAGATTACCAAGAGACCCAGTACTTC. Amino acids: CASGSETDYQETQYF.

The chain joins TRBV10-3 to TRBJ1-2; 9 nucleotides agree with TRBD1. V was pared by 2 bases and J by 6 bases, with 1 base of the junction left unmatched. Germline V CDR1 and CDR2: ENHRY, SYGVKD. The CDR3 is made up of 13 amino acids. This chain's CDR3 is CAISETGGDGYTF. The CDR3 region has the DNA TGTGCCATCAGTGAGACAGGGGGCGATGGCTACACCTTC.

The chain employs TRBV11-3 and TRBJ2-2, with a weak D call TRBD1 (5 bases). The CDR3 has 14 residues. The V and J ends lost 5 bases and 1 base respectively, with 8 bases between them. In germline, CDR1 is SGHNT, CDR2 YENEEA. The chain's CDR3 is CASSETGNTGELFF. CDR3 DNA sequence: TGTGCCAGCAGCGAAACAGGGAACACCGGGGAGCTGTTTTTT. The full variable domain, completed using reference TRBV11-3 and TRBJ2-2, is EAGVVQSPRYKIIEKKQPVAFWCNPISGHNTLYWYLQNLGQGPELLIRYENEEAVDDSQLPKDRFSAERLKGVDSTLKIQPAELGDSAVYLCASSETGNTGELFFGEGSRLTVL.

V gene TRBV18 combines with J gene TRBJ1-4; 7 nucleotides align to TRBD1. This CDR3 is 15 amino acids long. CDR1 and CDR2 from the germline V gene are KGHSH and LQKENI. With V trimmed by 1 base and J by 13 bases, 12 bases remained unmatched. In DNA, the CDR3 is TGTGCCAGCTCACCACAAAGTGACAGGGCGCAGGTACTGTTTTTT. This gives the protein CASSPQSDRAQVLFF.

The chain couples TRBV19 to TRBJ2-1; possible D gene TRBD2, 6 bases. This CDR3 contains 15 residues. Trimming pared 1 base from V and 3 bases from J, leaving 10 bases between. Germline CDR1 and CDR2: LNHDA and SQIVND (reference sequence). The CDR3 loop is CASSIVAGYYNEQFF. CDR3 nucleotide sequence: TGTGCCAGTAGTATAGTGGCGGGGTACTACAATGAGCAGTTCTTC. Full variable domain (rest looked up from reference TRBV19 and TRBJ2-1): DGGITQSPKYLFRKEGQNVTLSCEQNLNHDAMYWYRQDPGQGLRLIYYSQIVNDFQKGDIAEGYSVSREKKESFPLTVTSAQKNPTAFYLCASSIVAGYYNEQFFGPGTRLTVL.

J is TRBJ1-6 and V is TRBV11-1; TRBD1 agrees at 7 bases. Trimming at V came to 8 bases and at J to 9 bases, leaving 10 bases not matched to a gene. Germline V lookup: CDR1 SGHAT, CDR2 FQDESV (reference sequence). The CDR3 is 14 residues long. The CDR3 protein is CASRDDRVVSPLHF. CDR3 nucleotides: TGTGCCAGCCGGGATGACAGGGTTGTTTCACCCCTCCACTTT. The whole variable domain, remainder taken from reference TRBV11-1 and TRBJ1-6, is EAEVAQSPRYKITEKSQAVAFWCDPISGHATLYWYRQILGQGPELLVQFQDESVVDDSQLPKDRFSAERLKGVDSTLKIQPAELGDSAMYLCASRDDRVVSPLHFGNGTRLTVT.

Only one count was recorded for this clone. The chain joins TRBV2 to TRBJ1-2, with D possibly TRBD1 on 6 matching bases. V lost 4 bases and J lost 8, with 14 bases in between. Germline values: CDR1 SNHLY, CDR2 FYNNEI. This CDR3 comprises 13 residues. CDR3 residues: CASSADRKWGYTF. The DNA for the CDR3 is TGTGCCAGCAGTGCTGACAGGAAATGGGGCTACACCTTC.

This clone is a singleton in its sample. The chain combines TRBV7-3 with TRBJ2-6; the match to TRBD1 covers 7 bases. CDR1 and CDR2 from the germline V gene are SGHTA and FQGTGA. With 4 bases clipped from V and 2 bases from J, the junction kept 8 bases outside the gene matches. The CDR3 totals 17 residues. CDR3 bases: TGTGCCAGCAGCTCAGCCCCGACAGGGCCTGGGGCCAACGTCCTGACTTTC. It translates to CASSSAPTGPGANVLTF.

This chain connects TRBV28 to TRBJ1-1, with D maybe TRBD1 (6 bases). The CDR3 extends over 14 amino acids. The germline V gene encodes CDR1 MDHEN and CDR2 SYDVKM. Trimming stripped 6 bases from V and 5 bases from J, with 16 bases between. The CDR3 sequence: CASRPYRVGTEAFF. The CDR3 DNA follows: TGTGCCAGCAGACCCTACAGGGTCGGGACTGAAGCTTTCTTT.

The V gene is TRBV5-1, the J gene TRBJ2-5; TRBD1 matches at 8 bases. The J segment lost 5 bases and the V segment lost 3 bases, leaving 6 bases of the junction unmatched. This CDR3 spans 14 amino acids. Per germline, CDR1 SGHRS and CDR2 YFSETQ. CDR3 sequence (DNA): TGCGCCAGCAGCTCAGGGGGCGGCCCGGAGACCCAGTACTTC. It translates to CASSSGGGPETQYF.

The chain couples TRBV21-1 to TRBJ2-4; TRBD2 was called by the table and not checked on the DNA. TRBV21-1 is a pseudogene. The CDR3 is 17 amino acids. The CDR3 nucleotides are TGTGCCAGCAGCAAAGCGCGTGGGAGGATAAGCAAAAACATTCAGTACTTC. It is translated as CASSKARGRISKNIQYF.

This clone was seen a handful of times. The chain is built from TRBV7-8 and TRBJ1-5, with a possible D match to TRBD1 (6 bases). Germline CDR1 is SGHVS and CDR2 is FQNEAQ. This CDR3 spans 14 amino acids. V dropped 4 bases and J dropped 4 bases, with 11 bases sitting between them. This CDR3 is CASSSDRTNQPQHF. DNA of the CDR3: TGTGCCAGCAGCTCGGACAGAACAAATCAGCCCCAGCATTTT. Full variable domain (rest looked up from reference TRBV7-8 and TRBJ1-5): GAGVSQSPRYKVAKRGQDVALRCDPISGHVSLFWYQQALGQGPEFLTYFQNEAQLDKSGLPSDRFFAERPEGSVSTLKIQRTQQEDSAVYLCASSSDRTNQPQHFGDGTRLSIL.

The chain couples TRBV6-6 to TRBJ1-1, with 7 bases matching TRBD1. The germline CDR1 and CDR2 sequences are MNHNY and SVGAGI (reference sequence). The CDR3 length is 14 residues. V lost 8 bases, J lost 6 bases, and 12 bases stayed unmatched. As DNA, the CDR3 is TGTGCCAGCCTTTTCACTGACAGGGCCCCTGAAGCTTTCTTT. This codes for CASLFTDRAPEAFF.

The J gene is TRBJ1-2, the V gene TRBV19; TRBD1 aligns across 9 bases. CDR3 length: 15 amino acids. J was trimmed by 2 bases and V by 5 bases; bases with no gene match: 6. In germline, CDR1 is LNHDA, CDR2 SQIVND (reference sequence). The CDR3 is CASSFTGGANYGYTF. DNA for the CDR3: TGTGCCAGTAGTTTTACAGGGGGCGCAAACTATGGCTACACCTTC.

The gene calls are TRBV5-4 and TRBJ1-2, with D possibly being TRBD1 (6 bases). Looked up from germline, CDR1 is SGHNT and CDR2 is YYREEE (reference sequence). This CDR3 comprises 13 residues. V was shortened by 5 bases and J by 5 bases, with 13 bases between the two germline ends. CDR3 region: CASRKTGLYGYTF. In nucleotides, the CDR3 is TGTGCCAGCAGAAAGACAGGCCTTTATGGCTACACCTTC.

The chain employs TRBV28 and TRBJ2-7; D is uncertain. This CDR3 is 15 amino acids long. Germline V gene data show CDR1 as MDHEN and CDR2 as SYDVKM. V gave up 2 bases and J gave up 0 bases, with 11 bases separating them. The CDR3 here is CASSLGQASSYEQYF. CDR3 bases: TGTGCCAGCAGTTTAGGGCAGGCAAGCTCCTACGAGCAGTACTTC.

The rearrangement uses TRBV6-5 and TRBJ1-5; D gene unclear. Trimming took 7 bases from V and 1 from J, leaving 5 bases between them. Germline-derived CDR1 and CDR2 are MNHEY and SVGAGI. The CDR3 sequence is 12 residues long. CDR3 coding DNA: TGTGCCAGCAACCTAAGCAATCAGCCCCAGCATTTT. It yields the protein CASNLSNQPQHF.

CDR3 loop: CASSLPHTRGQNTEAFF. The DNA of the CDR3 is TGCGCCAGCAGCTTGCCCCATACCAGGGGGCAGAACACTGAAGCTTTCTTT. This rearrangement joins TRBV5-1 to TRBJ1-1, with 8 nucleotides matching TRBD1. CDR3 size: 17 residues. Germline assignment: CDR1 SGHRS and CDR2 YFSETQ. Unmatched junction bases numbered 9, after V lost 1 base and J lost 1 base.

The chain uses TRBV18 and TRBJ2-3; TRBD2 aligns across 8 bases. Germline V gives CDR1 KGHSH, CDR2 LQKENI. V was pared by 6 bases and J by 5 bases, with 7 bases of the junction left unmatched. The CDR3 consists of 14 residues. The chain's CDR3 is CASSPTSGRDTQYF. In DNA form, the CDR3 reads TGTGCCAGCTCTCCCACGAGCGGGAGAGATACGCAGTATTTT.

This clone was detected once. The chain uses TRBV3-1 (or the pseudogene TRBV3-2) and TRBJ1-1; tentative D call: TRBD1 (6 bases). CDR1 is LGHDT and CDR2 is YNNKEL in the germline V gene (reference sequence). CDR3 length: 15 residues. The V and J ends lost 7 bases and 1 base respectively, with 16 bases between them. DNA for the CDR3: TGTGCCAGCACCTCCATCGGCAGGGGGAACACTGAAGCTTTCTTT. This encodes CASTSIGRGNTEAFF.

This clone was recorded only once. The genes are TRBV2 and TRBJ2-2, with 8 bases identical to TRBD1. From germline, CDR1 is SNHLY and CDR2 FYNNEI. The CDR3 totals 16 residues. V shed 7 bases and J 1 base; nucleotides not matched to a gene: 8. The CDR3 sequence: CASIIQGGGNTGELFF. CDR3 DNA: TGTGCCAGCATTATACAGGGGGGCGGGAACACCGGGGAGCTGTTTTTT.

This chain connects TRBV2 to TRBJ1-3, with 9 bases that match TRBD1. This CDR3 spans 15 amino acids. Germline V lookup: CDR1 SNHLY, CDR2 FYNNEI. V trimming: 6 bases; J trimming: 1 base; junction bases outside the gene matches: 4. The CDR3 reads CASRGDRVSGNTIYF. DNA of the CDR3: TGTGCCAGCAGAGGGGACAGGGTTTCTGGAAACACCATATATTTT. The full variable domain, completed using reference TRBV2 and TRBJ1-3, is EPEVTQTPSHQVTQMGQEVILRCVPISNHLYFYWYRQILGQKVEFLVSFYNNEISEKSEIFDDQFSVERPDGSNFTLKIRSTKLEDSAMYFCASRGDRVSGNTIYFGEGSWLTVV.

The J gene is TRBJ2-5, the V gene TRBV19; possible D gene TRBD1, 7 bases. The CDR3 length is 17 residues. V shed 4 bases and J shed 6 bases, with 24 bases lying between them. Germline V gene sequence: CDR1 LNHDA, CDR2 SQIVND (reference sequence). CDR3 sequence: CASSTHGAPGGLQTQYF. The CDR3, as DNA: TGTGCCAGTAGTACGCACGGGGCTCCAGGGGGGTTACAGACCCAGTACTTC.